This T cell receptor beta chain comes out of a study of control samples from healthy donors and cancer patients. Sequencing was performed with immunoSEQ multiplex PCR; in TCRdb, only in-frame clones are kept and a portion is missing. The sample has about 130,000 clones, approximately 92% seen once. This TCR was recovered from a young man in good health. The sample was blood.

The CDR3 DNA reads TGTGCCAGCAGCTTAGGAGGGGCCAAAAACATTCAGTACTTC. Translated: CASSLGGAKNIQYF. V is TRBV11-3 and J is TRBJ2-4; the D gene is possibly TRBD2 (5 bases). CDR1 and CDR2 from the germline V gene are SGHNT and YENEEA. The CDR3 consists of 14 residues. Trimming took 1 base from V and 1 from J, leaving 5 bases between them.